The 11 T cell receptor beta chains given below trace back to one sample, sequenced in a study of cytomegalovirus exposure and HLA in healthy donors. A multiplex PCR was run with 60 Vbeta primers and 13 Jbeta primers. The data were produced by immunoSEQ multiplex PCR, yet TCRdb's version contains in-frame clones alone and is incomplete. The data contain 37,000 or so clones, roughly 80% of them singletons. Sequenced sample: PBMCs. Every receptor here comes from a woman in her thirties or forties in good health and CMV-seronegative.

The genes are TRBV7-9 and TRBJ1-1; D ambiguous. V was trimmed by 5 bases and J by 3 bases, leaving 7 bases between them. Per the germline V gene, CDR1 is SEHNR and CDR2 is FQNEAQ (reference sequence). The CDR3 contains 12 residues. DNA for the CDR3: TGTGCCAGCAGCCCAGTTTACACTGAAGCTTTCTTT. Translation gives CASSPVYTEAFF.

This chain uses TRBV12-5 with TRBJ2-1; a possible D gene is TRBD1 (5 bases). The length of the CDR3 is 14 residues. Germline values: CDR1 LGHNT, CDR2 FRNRAP. Trimming removed 1 base from V and 10 bases from J, with 14 bases in between. As DNA, the CDR3 is TGTGCTAGTGGTTTGGACAGCAGGGTGGGGGAGCAGTTCTTC. Translation: CASGLDSRVGEQFF.

The rearrangement links TRBV6-5 to TRBJ1-1; tentative D call: TRBD1 (5 bases). V was clipped by 2 bases and J by 5 bases, with 12 bases between them. This CDR3 comprises 14 residues. CDR1 MNHEY and CDR2 SVGAGI come from the germline V gene. CDR3 coding DNA: TGTGCCAGCAGTTACGGGGGGGTCGGGACTGAAGCTTTCTTT. Protein product: CASSYGGVGTEAFF.

This clone was seen once. This chain joins TRBV6-5 and TRBJ1-2; 8 nucleotides agree with TRBD1. The CDR3 length is 15 residues. Germline V gives CDR1 MNHEY, CDR2 SVGAGI. The V segment lost 6 bases and the J segment 4 bases; nucleotides outside the gene matches: 10. The CDR3 loop is CASRTSTGDSYGYTF. The DNA for the CDR3 is TGTGCCAGCAGAACCTCGACAGGGGACTCCTATGGCTACACCTTC.

This clone is a singleton in its sample. This chain's CDR3 is CASSLRLAGPTDTQYF. The CDR3 DNA reads as TGTGCCAGCAGCTTAAGGCTAGCGGGGCCCACAGATACGCAGTATTTT. J is TRBJ2-3 and V is TRBV7-6; TRBD2 matches at 9 bases. Germline V CDR1 and CDR2: SGHVS, FNYEAQ. The length of the CDR3 is 16 residues. V was pared by 2 bases and J by 2 bases, with 5 bases of the junction left unmatched.

In DNA, the CDR3 is TGTGCCAGCAGTCAGACAGGGGCCAAAAACATTCAGTACTTC. As protein: CASSQTGAKNIQYF. The V gene is TRBV28, the J gene TRBJ2-4; 7 nucleotides agree with TRBD1. J gave up 1 base and V 5 bases, and 2 bases lay outside the gene matches. The CDR3 spans 14 residues. CDR1 and CDR2 from the germline V gene are MDHEN and SYDVKM.

In nucleotides, the CDR3 is TGCAGCGTTGACTCCAGGGGCTCGAACTATGGCTACACCTTC. Its protein product is CSVDSRGSNYGYTF. V is TRBV29-1 and J is TRBJ1-2; D is possibly TRBD1 (6 bases). The V end lost 3 bases, the J end lost 2 bases, and 13 bases lay between the germline ends. The CDR3 consists of 14 residues. The V gene's germline CDR1 is SQVTM and CDR2 ANQGSEA.

Regarding this clone: The junction shows a germline mismatch at one end, possibly a read error. The chain couples TRBV6-1 to TRBJ1-2, with D perhaps TRBD1 (5 bases). Germline V gives CDR1 MNHNS, CDR2 SASEGT. The CDR3 runs 11 residues. DNA of the CDR3: TGTGCCAGCAGTGAAGCGCGGCAGGGTGACTTC. This sequence encodes CASSEARQGDF.

The chain employs TRBV5-1 and TRBJ1-1; possible D gene TRBD1, 6 bases. The germline V and J ends were trimmed by 4 bases and 4 bases, with 17 bases remaining between them. The CDR3 has 15 residues. From germline, CDR1 is SGHRS and CDR2 YFSETQ. The CDR3 here is CASSLVGQGSTEAFF. CDR3 nucleotides: TGCGCCAGCAGCCTTGTCGGGCAGGGGAGCACTGAAGCTTTCTTT.

This chain joins TRBV2 and TRBJ1-5; D uncertain. CDR1 SNHLY and CDR2 FYNNEI come from the germline V gene. The germline V and J ends were trimmed by 7 bases and 3 bases, with 16 bases remaining between them. The CDR3 consists of 15 residues. This chain's CDR3 is CASTDRTGLNQPQHF. CDR3 in DNA: TGTGCCAGCACCGATAGGACTGGTCTCAATCAGCCCCAGCATTTT. Full variable domain (rest looked up from reference TRBV2 and TRBJ1-5): EPEVTQTPSHQVTQMGQEVILRCVPISNHLYFYWYRQILGQKVEFLVSFYNNEISEKSEIFDDQFSVERPDGSNFTLKIRSTKLEDSAMYFCASTDRTGLNQPQHFGDGTRLSIL.

The J gene is TRBJ2-1, the V gene TRBV5-1, with D maybe TRBD2 (5 bases). V was trimmed by 2 bases and J by 6 bases, leaving 9 bases between them. Germline-derived CDR1 and CDR2 are SGHRS and YFSETQ. The CDR3 is 13 residues long. The CDR3 region is CASSLAVSNEQFF. The CDR3 DNA follows: TGCGCCAGCAGCTTAGCGGTATCCAATGAGCAGTTCTTC.